The present T cell receptor beta chain was sequenced within a study of shared clonotypes between healthy human individuals. The material for each subset, its genomic DNA, was split evenly across several immunoSEQ plates. Produced via immunoSEQ multiplex PCR; TCRdb's table is partial and in-frame only. The repertoire holds around 1.9 million clones, with roughly 91% as singletons. Naive CD8 cells lacked CD45RO and underwent positive selection for CCR7, leaving out terminally differentiated effector memory CD45RA+ cells. What was sequenced was naive CD8+ T cells from PBMCs. The receptor was derived from a man aged 18 to 35 in good health. Some clones in this sample may be carry-over from other donors' samples.

The CDR3 is CASSLGGWAGANVLTF. The CDR3, as DNA: TGTGCCAGCAGCTTGGGGGGTTGGGCTGGGGCCAACGTCCTGACTTTC. The chain carries TRBV5-6 and TRBJ2-6, with D uncertain. This CDR3 region has 16 residues. The V end lost 0 bases, the J end lost 2 bases, and 9 bases lay between the germline ends. Per germline, CDR1 SGHDT and CDR2 YYEEEE.